This entry describes one TCR beta chain. Its antigen remains unknown. The source of the sample is a study of STAT5B mutations in CD4+ large granular lymphocyte leukemia. Across the whole study: Healthy donors showed HLA-associated enrichment of the CDR3 'QG' motif.

TCRdb keeps only in-frame clones here, not all; method: immunoSEQ multiplex PCR. The profile shows tens of thousands of clones, 74% of them singletons. Overall study results and limits: Without putative leukemic clones, patient CD4-sorted repertoires remained more clonal than healthy CD4+ repertoires. Higher CD4+ than CD8+ T-LGLL clonality might reflect small sample size.

This CDR3 comprises 13 residues. Trimming stripped 2 bases from V and 6 bases from J, with 10 bases between. The germline CDR1 and CDR2 sequences are GTSNPN and SVGIG (reference sequence). Sequencing used CD4+ T cells from blood buffy coats. The sequence was obtained from a human donor in good health. V gene TRBV30 combines with J gene TRBJ1-4, with TRBD1 as a possible D gene (6 bases). CDR3 loop: CAWSTRGHEKLFF. In DNA form, the CDR3 reads TGTGCCTGGAGTACCCGGGGGCATGAAAAACTGTTTTTT.